Listed here are 5 T cell receptor beta chains from one sample, sequenced in a study of T-cell memory formation after mild COVID-19. Each CDR3 protein is one row after TCRdb ran MiXCR on the 5' RACE reads. The sample records approximately 250,000 distinct CDR3 sequences, over 15% being singletons. The specimen was PBMCs or a T cell subset sorted from them (not recorded which). The receptors shown here come from a man between 18 and 29 years old who had mild COVID-19 (a few samples of this study predate the infection). Cell type and time point are not known.

Written as DNA, the CDR3 is TGCGCCAGCAGCCAAGATTTGGGACACGAAACCGGGGAGCTGTTTTTT. It encodes CASSQDLGHETGELFF. J is TRBJ2-2 and V is TRBV4-3; a weak D match, TRBD1 (6 bases). Trimming took 0 bases from V and 5 from J, leaving 13 bases between them. The CDR3 length is 16 residues. The V gene's germline CDR1 is LGHNA and CDR2 YSLEER.

The table lists this clonotype with a few counts. The rearrangement uses TRBV7-2 and TRBJ2-2; D not certain. V was clipped by 1 base and J by 2 bases, with 5 bases between them. The CDR3 spans 14 residues. Germline V gene data show CDR1 as SGHTA and CDR2 as FQGNSA. CDR3 amino acids: CASSLVSNTGELFF. CDR3 nucleotide sequence: TGTGCCAGCAGCTTAGTTTCTAACACCGGGGAGCTGTTTTTT.

This sequence joins TRBV5-5 and TRBJ1-1, with D uncertain. The V gene lost 4 bases and the J gene lost 7 bases, with 8 bases spanning the gap. The length of the CDR3 is 11 residues. Germline loops: CDR1 SGHKS, CDR2 YYEKEE (reference sequence). The CDR3 spells CASSTVDEAFF. The CDR3 coding sequence is TGTGCCAGCAGCACAGTGGATGAAGCTTTCTTT.

The table lists this clonotype with a few counts. This chain joins TRBV6-1 and TRBJ1-4; D is unresolved. The CDR3 extends over 13 amino acids. Trimming took off 8 bases at V and 7 bases at J, with 14 bases between the two ends. Germline loops: CDR1 MNHNS, CDR2 SASEGT. The CDR3 region is CASSRTRGEKLFF. DNA for the CDR3: TGTGCCAGCTCTCGGACCCGGGGTGAAAAACTGTTTTTT.

The table lists this clonotype with a few counts. The chain links TRBV12-3 or TRBV12-4 to TRBJ2-5, with 13 bases matching TRBD2. Trimming removed 3 bases from V and 5 bases from J; junction bases left unmatched: 3. This CDR3 has 15 residues. CDR3 loop: CASSLTSGGKETQYF. The CDR3 DNA reads TGTGCCAGCAGTTTGACTAGCGGGGGGAAGGAGACCCAGTACTTC.